This entry lists 20 T cell receptor beta chains sequenced from one sample in a study of cytomegalovirus exposure and HLA in healthy donors. Both 60 Vbeta primers and 13 Jbeta primers went into the PCR. Assay: immunoSEQ multiplex PCR; the TCRdb copy retains only in-frame clones and omits some. This sample has 140,000 to 150,000 clones, with 82% found just once. The sequencing input was PBMCs. The receptor source for this set is a woman aged 55-69 years in good health and CMV-seropositive.

The chain employs TRBV11-3 and TRBJ2-7; TRBD2 matches 7 bases. Trimming cost V 5 bases and J 5 bases; bases outside gene matches: 12. Germline V CDR1 and CDR2: SGHNT, YENEEA. CDR3 length equals 15 residues. The CDR3 nucleotides read TGTGCCAGCAGCCTCCGTCCGGCGGGAGTTCACGAGCAGTACTTC. This codes for CASSLRPAGVHEQYF.

The chain joins TRBV28 to TRBJ2-5; TRBD1 is a possible D gene (6 bases). V was shortened by 5 bases and J by 0 bases, with 7 bases between the two germline ends. This CDR3 contains 13 residues. Germline V gene data show CDR1 as MDHEN and CDR2 as SYDVKM. CDR3 amino acids: CASSGQNQETQYF. The CDR3 DNA reads TGTGCCAGCAGTGGACAGAACCAAGAGACCCAGTACTTC.

CDR3 sequence: CASSQIQGLDEKLFF. Written as DNA, the CDR3 is TGTGCCAGCAGTCAAATACAGGGGCTGGATGAAAAACTGTTTTTT. The chain links TRBV28 to TRBJ1-4, with 7 bases that match TRBD1. Germline trimming cut 5 bases from V and 6 bases from J; bases unmatched to any gene: 9. CDR1 is MDHEN and CDR2 is SYDVKM in the germline V gene. This CDR3 region has 15 residues.

This clone appeared a few times. The rearrangement joins TRBV27 to TRBJ2-1, with TRBD1 matching over 8 bases. The CDR3 has 16 amino acids. Germline V lookup: CDR1 MNHEY, CDR2 SMNVEV (reference sequence). J lost 0 bases, V lost 5 bases, and 6 bases had no gene match. CDR3 residues: CASSPGQGYSYNEQFF. CDR3 in DNA: TGTGCCAGCAGTCCCGGACAGGGTTACTCCTACAATGAGCAGTTCTTC.

This chain connects TRBV27 to TRBJ2-7; D perhaps matches TRBD1 (7 bases). Germline-derived CDR1 and CDR2 are MNHEY and SMNVEV (reference sequence). The CDR3 covers 17 residues. V lost 5 bases to trimming and J lost 2 bases, with 22 bases between them. For the CDR3, the DNA is TGTGCCAGCAGTCCTCTACCGGGAGACAGGGACCCCTACGAGCAGTACTTC. It specifies CASSPLPGDRDPYEQYF.

V is TRBV6-5 and J is TRBJ2-2, with TRBD1 matching 11 bases. The length of the CDR3 is 14 residues. Germline V gives CDR1 MNHEY, CDR2 SVGAGI. With V trimmed by 8 bases and J by 4 bases, 3 bases remained unmatched. The CDR3 spells CASGQGASTGELFF. In DNA form, the CDR3 reads TGTGCCAGCGGACAGGGGGCATCCACCGGGGAGCTGTTTTTT.

V gene TRBV5-4 combines with J gene TRBJ2-1; no reliable D call. The CDR3 loop spans 12 amino acids. The germline V gene encodes CDR1 SGHNT and CDR2 YYREEE (reference sequence). V lost 4 bases and J lost 7, with 9 bases in between. This CDR3 reads CASSPYSNEQFF. CDR3 coding DNA: TGTGCCAGCAGCCCCTACTCTAATGAGCAGTTCTTC.

The CDR3 protein is CATSRDRELAGVYNEQFF. The DNA for the CDR3 is TGTGCCACCAGCAGAGATCGGGAATTAGCGGGAGTCTACAATGAGCAGTTCTTC. The chain has TRBV15 and TRBJ2-1; 9 bases match TRBD2. This CDR3 contains 18 residues. Germline trimming cut 0 bases from V and 3 bases from J; bases unmatched to any gene: 9. CDR1 is LNHNV, CDR2 YYDKDF, per germline (reference sequence). The full variable domain, in which reference TRBV15 and TRBJ2-1 provide the parts outside the CDR3, is DAMVIQNPRYQVTQFGKPVTLSCSQTLNHNVMYWYQQKSSQAPKLLFHYYDKDFNNEADTPDNFQSRRPNTSFCFLDIRSPGLGDTAMYLCATSRDRELAGVYNEQFFGPGTRLTVL.

This chain connects TRBV7-2 to TRBJ2-1; no clear D gene. In germline, CDR1 is SGHTA, CDR2 FQGNSA. The CDR3 covers 11 residues. V dropped 5 bases and J dropped 4 bases, with 3 bases sitting between them. The chain's CDR3 is CASSAYNEQFF. The CDR3 DNA reads TGTGCCAGCAGCGCGTACAATGAGCAGTTCTTC.

Here the CDR3 reads CASSSDRADGQPQHF. In DNA, the CDR3 is TGTGCCAGCAGCTCGGACAGGGCGGACGGTCAGCCCCAGCATTTT. The chain uses TRBV7-9 and TRBJ1-5, with 8 bases aligning to TRBD1. Germline V gene sequence: CDR1 SEHNR, CDR2 FQNEAQ (reference sequence). V dropped 4 bases and J dropped 6; count of bases not matched to a gene: 8. This CDR3 region has 15 residues.

J is TRBJ1-4 and V is TRBV14, with 7 bases lining up with TRBD1. The CDR3 runs to 15 residues. Per the germline V gene, CDR1 is SGHDN and CDR2 is FVKESK. J lost 6 bases, V lost 1 base, and 5 bases had no gene match. This CDR3 is CASSQGAGGYEKLFF. CDR3 bases: TGTGCCAGCAGCCAAGGTGCAGGGGGATATGAAAAACTGTTTTTT.

The chain is built from TRBV7-8 and TRBJ2-7; TRBD2 might be the D (6 bases). Germline V gene data show CDR1 as SGHVS and CDR2 as FQNEAQ. CDR3 size: 15 residues. V lost 5 bases, J lost 3 bases, and 17 bases lay in between. CDR3 loop: CASSPRGGTIYEQYF. CDR3 DNA: TGTGCCAGCAGCCCCCGGGGCGGGACGATCTACGAGCAGTACTTC.

This clone was seen a single time. Other DNA sequences within the sample encode an identical CDR3. The gene calls are TRBV6-6 and TRBJ1-3; 8 bases line up with TRBD1. J was trimmed by 0 bases and V by 5 bases; bases with no gene match: 3. The V gene's germline CDR1 is MNHNY and CDR2 SVGAGI (reference sequence). CDR3 size: 15 residues. CDR3 nucleotides: TGTGCCAGCAGTAGACAGGGGAGCTCTGGAAACACCATATATTTT. Its translation is CASSRQGSSGNTIYF.

The chain recombines TRBV28 with TRBJ1-5, with D tentatively TRBD1 (5 bases). There are 13 residues in the CDR3. The V and J ends lost 7 bases and 9 bases respectively, with 16 bases between them. Germline V gene sequence: CDR1 MDHEN, CDR2 SYDVKM. CDR3 in amino acids: CASTSPGVRPQHF. CDR3 in DNA: TGTGCCAGCACTTCCCCGGGGGTCCGGCCCCAGCATTTT.

V gene TRBV7-9 combines with J gene TRBJ2-7; D not certain. CDR3 length: 13 amino acids. Per the germline V gene, CDR1 is SEHNR and CDR2 is FQNEAQ (reference sequence). Trimming removed 3 bases from V and 2 bases from J, with 8 bases in between. The CDR3 sequence is CASSFPATYEQYF. The DNA of the CDR3 is TGTGCCAGCAGCTTTCCAGCGACCTACGAGCAGTACTTC.

The chain is built from TRBV19 and TRBJ2-4; D not resolved. V lost 3 bases to trimming and J lost 6 bases, with 6 bases between them. The CDR3 extends over 12 amino acids. Per germline, CDR1 LNHDA and CDR2 SQIVND (reference sequence). CDR3 protein: CASSIARNIQYF. The CDR3 DNA is TGTGCCAGTAGTATTGCTAGAAACATTCAGTACTTC.

V gene TRBV30 combines with J gene TRBJ1-4; 11 bases agree with TRBD1. Germline V gene lookup returns CDR1 GTSNPN and CDR2 SVGIG (reference sequence). The CDR3 is 17 residues long. V was clipped by 0 bases and J by 3 bases; unmatched bases: 6. CDR3 residues: CAWSVDRGRRSNEKLFF. The CDR3 DNA is TGTGCCTGGAGTGTGGACAGGGGGCGGCGGTCTAATGAAAAACTGTTTTTT. The variable domain in full, completed from reference TRBV30 and TRBJ1-4, reads SQTIHQWPATLVQPVGSPLSLECTVEGTSNPNLYWYRQAAGRGLQLLFYSVGIGQISSEVPQNLSASRPQDRQFILSSKKLLLSDSGFYLCAWSVDRGRRSNEKLFFGSGTQLSVL.

V usage is TRBV7-9 and J usage is TRBJ2-7; D ambiguous. CDR3 size: 12 residues. Germline CDR1 is SEHNR and CDR2 is FQNEAQ (reference sequence). Deletions cut 5 bases from V and 2 bases from J, with 7 bases between. As DNA, the CDR3 is TGTGCCAGCAGCGACATTACCTACGAGCAGTACTTC. This translates into CASSDITYEQYF.

The chain couples TRBV18 to TRBJ1-1, with D tentatively TRBD1 (6 bases). The germline V gene encodes CDR1 KGHSH and CDR2 LQKENI. The length of the CDR3 is 13 residues. The V gene lost 6 bases and the J gene lost 2 bases, with 10 bases spanning the gap. The CDR3 is CASSRQENTEAFF. For the CDR3, the DNA is TGTGCCAGCTCGCGACAGGAAAACACTGAAGCTTTCTTT.

This clone was seen a handful of times. The rearrangement uses TRBV19 and TRBJ1-1, with a weak D call TRBD1 (6 bases). Trimming pared 8 bases from V and 7 bases from J, leaving 11 bases between. Germline V gene lookup returns CDR1 LNHDA and CDR2 SQIVND (reference sequence). CDR3 length: 11 residues. CDR3 nucleotide sequence: TGTGCCAGTGCAGGGGCTGGTGAAGCTTTCTTT. It is translated as CASAGAGEAFF.